Shown below are 20 T cell receptor beta chains from a single sample sequenced in a study of cytomegalovirus exposure and HLA in healthy donors (TCRdb year 2017). Receptor amplification or capture employed the immunoSEQ multiplex PCR assay. The multiplex PCR relied on a mix of 60 forward primers for TCR Vbeta segments and 13 reverse primers for TCR Jbeta segments. In its TCRdb copy, this immuneACCESS table keeps in-frame sequences only and misses some clones. Where compared with another copy, unresolved V genes explain less than half of these, and the others have no known cause. This sample gives about 130,000 clones in total; around 73% of them show up just once. The top ten constitute 1.5% of the sample. The sequenced sample was PBMCs. The receptors were gathered from a female donor in good health and CMV-seronegative.

This rearrangement joins TRBV2 to TRBJ1-5, with 11 bases lining up with TRBD1. Per germline, CDR1 SNHLY and CDR2 FYNNEI. V was clipped by 5 bases and J by 5 bases; unmatched bases: 5. The CDR3 runs to 15 residues. DNA of the CDR3: TGTGCCAGCAGTCCACGGACAGGGGGCTATCAGCCCCAGCATTTT. This codes for CASSPRTGGYQPQHF.

This clone appeared a single time. The rearrangement links TRBV6-5 to TRBJ2-5; D call uncertain. Germline-derived CDR1 and CDR2 are MNHEY and SVGAGI. V dropped 5 bases and J dropped 5 bases, with 12 bases sitting between them. This CDR3 contains 13 residues. The CDR3 bases are TGTGCCAGCAGTGGCAGTAAGTCGGAGACCCAGTACTTC. Protein sequence: CASSGSKSETQYF.

This clone was counted only a few times. V and J are TRBV6-6 and TRBJ2-2; D might be TRBD1 (6 bases). V lost 3 bases, J lost 6 bases, and 14 bases lay in between. The CDR3 totals 15 residues. The germline gives CDR1 MNHNY, CDR2 SVGAGI (reference sequence). CDR3 DNA sequence: TGTGCCAGCAGTTATCAGGGGTCGGGGTCCGGGGAGCTGTTTTTT. This sequence encodes CASSYQGSGSGELFF.

V usage is TRBV15 and J usage is TRBJ2-1; 11 bases are shared with TRBD2. The CDR3 contains 18 residues. CDR1 is LNHNV and CDR2 is YYDKDF in the germline V gene (reference sequence). The ends lost 4 bases at V and 5 bases at J; junction bases unmatched: 13. CDR3 amino acids: CATSTGQTSGVGDNEQFF. As DNA, the CDR3 is TGTGCCACCAGCACCGGTCAGACTAGCGGGGTAGGTGACAATGAGCAGTTCTTC.

This rearrangement joins TRBV7-2 to TRBJ1-5; 7 positions match TRBD1. After removal of 5 bases from V and 2 bases from J, the junction contained 9 bases not matched to a gene. Germline V gene sequence: CDR1 SGHTA, CDR2 FQGNSA. The CDR3 covers 16 residues. The CDR3 nucleotides are TGTGCCAGCAGCCCCTACACAGGGGAAGGCAATCAGCCCCAGCATTTT. As protein: CASSPYTGEGNQPQHF.

V usage is TRBV7-2 and J usage is TRBJ2-7, with 7 positions matching TRBD2. The CDR3 is 13 residues long. Germline lookup yields CDR1 SGHTA and CDR2 FQGNSA. With V trimmed by 4 bases and J by 5 bases, 5 bases remained unmatched. CDR3 protein: CASSSGGRHEQYF. The CDR3 nucleotides are TGTGCCAGCAGCTCCGGGGGGAGACACGAGCAGTACTTC.

This clone was found a few times. The chain carries TRBV28 and TRBJ2-3; TRBD2 is a possible D gene (5 bases). The germline gives CDR1 MDHEN, CDR2 SYDVKM. V was pared by 3 bases and J by 2 bases, with 9 bases between. The CDR3 has 14 residues. The CDR3 region is CASSFQADTDTQYF. The CDR3 DNA reads TGTGCCAGCAGTTTTCAAGCGGACACAGATACGCAGTATTTT. Supplemented by reference TRBV28 and TRBJ2-3, the full variable domain reads DVKVTQSSRYLVKRTGEKVFLECVQDMDHENMFWYRQDPGLGLRLIYFSYDVKMKEKGDIPEGYSVSREKKERFSLILESASTNQTSMYLCASSFQADTDTQYFGPGTRLTVL.

The CDR3 DNA follows: TGTGCCACCAGCAGAGTAGCGTGGGAAGATACGCAGTATTTT. It is translated as CATSRVAWEDTQYF. The chain uses TRBV15 and TRBJ2-3, with a possible D match to TRBD2 (5 bases). Germline CDR1 and CDR2: LNHNV and YYDKDF (reference sequence). The V gene lost 1 base and the J gene lost 5 bases, with 10 bases spanning the gap. CDR3 length: 14 amino acids.

This chain joins TRBV6-5 and TRBJ1-2, with TRBD1 matching 9 bases. The germline V gene has CDR1 MNHEY and CDR2 SVGAGI. V was pared by 8 bases and J by 7 bases, with 8 bases of the junction left unmatched. This CDR3 is built from 13 residues. The CDR3 DNA follows: TGTGCCAGCGGACAGGGGTTAGGCTGTGGCTACACCTTC. Its translation: CASGQGLGCGYTF.

A word on this clone: Additional DNA sequences in this sample encode the identical CDR3. The V call is TRBV6-4, the J call TRBJ2-2; 13 bases align to TRBD2. With 4 bases clipped from V and 5 bases from J, the junction kept 1 base outside the gene matches. This CDR3 contains 15 residues. The germline gives CDR1 MRHNA, CDR2 SNTAGT. CDR3: CASSGTSGSTGELFF. The CDR3 coding sequence is TGTGCCAGCAGTGGGACTAGCGGGAGTACCGGGGAGCTGTTTTTT.

This chain connects TRBV4-3 to TRBJ1-2; D ambiguous. The CDR3 covers 18 residues. Germline V gene lookup returns CDR1 LGHNA and CDR2 YSLEER. The V end was cut by 0 bases, the J end by 1 base, with 18 bases between. The CDR3 DNA follows: TGCGCCAGCAGCCAAGATATCCCCCTAACACTATTTAACTATGGCTACACCTTC. This translates into CASSQDIPLTLFNYGYTF.

As to this clone: At one end the junction does not follow the germline gene, possibly because of a read error. J is TRBJ1-3 and V is TRBV27; maybe TRBD1 (5 bases). Germline CDR1 is MNHEY and CDR2 is SMNVEV (reference sequence). The CDR3 runs to 10 residues. CDR3 nucleotides: TGTGCCAGCAGCCTCCGGGACTTTAATTTT. It specifies CASSLRDFNF.

This clone has just a few counts. This chain uses TRBV11-2 with TRBJ1-2; 9 nucleotides agree with TRBD1. Germline values: CDR1 SGHAT, CDR2 FQNNGV. The ends lost 6 bases at V and 4 bases at J; junction bases unmatched: 6. This CDR3 has 14 residues. As DNA, the CDR3 is TGTGCCAGCAGTGGGACAGGGCAACTCTATGGCTACACCTTC. Protein sequence: CASSGTGQLYGYTF.

The chain has TRBV4-2 and TRBJ2-7; 7 nucleotides agree with TRBD2. CDR1 LGHNA and CDR2 YNFKEQ come from the germline V gene. Trimming took 2 bases from V and 2 from J; bases not matched to a gene: 12. This CDR3 has 17 residues. CDR3 nucleotides: TGTGCCAGCAGCCAAACCCCTCGGGGGGTTGAGACCTACGAGCAGTACTTC. Protein product: CASSQTPRGVETYEQYF.

V usage is TRBV6-5 and J usage is TRBJ1-2, with 7 bases matching TRBD1. The CDR3 consists of 16 residues. Germline V gene sequence: CDR1 MNHEY, CDR2 SVGAGI. Losses at the gene ends were 0 bases for V and 5 bases for J; bases not matched to a gene: 9. This chain's CDR3 is CASSYSMDRNPYGYTF. CDR3 nucleotide sequence: TGTGCCAGCAGTTACTCGATGGACAGGAACCCTTATGGCTACACCTTC.

The chain carries TRBV7-2 and TRBJ2-7; 9 bases line up with TRBD2. The CDR3 covers 14 residues. The germline gives CDR1 SGHTA, CDR2 FQGNSA. After removal of 5 bases from V and 5 bases from J, the junction contained 7 bases not matched to a gene. CDR3 protein: CASSPKREEDEQYF. The DNA for the CDR3 is TGTGCCAGCAGCCCGAAGCGGGAGGAAGACGAGCAGTACTTC.

The CDR3 protein is CASSPGTGNIEQFF. In DNA form, the CDR3 reads TGCGCCAGCAGCCCCGGGACAGGGAATATTGAGCAGTTCTTC. V usage is TRBV5-1 and J usage is TRBJ2-1; TRBD1 agrees at 9 bases. V lost 4 bases, J lost 9 bases, and 8 bases stayed unmatched. The CDR3 is 14 residues long. The germline V gene encodes CDR1 SGHRS and CDR2 YFSETQ.

In this sample, this clone turned up once. The V gene is TRBV9, the J gene TRBJ2-3; D is ambiguous. Deletions cut 4 bases from V and 1 base from J, with 7 bases between. CDR3 size: 13 residues. The germline gives CDR1 SGDLS, CDR2 YYNGEE. The CDR3, as DNA: TGTGCCAGCAGCACCCTAGGCACAGATACGCAGTATTTT. Residues: CASSTLGTDTQYF. Drawing the rest from reference TRBV9 and TRBJ2-3, the complete variable domain is DSGVTQTPKHLITATGQRVTLRCSPRSGDLSVYWYQQSLDQGLQFLIQYYNGEERAKGNILERFSAQQFPDLHSELNLSSLELGDSALYFCASSTLGTDTQYFGPGTRLTVL.

The table lists this clone with a few counts. The chain has TRBV6-5 and TRBJ1-4; D unclear. Trimming took 2 bases from V and 4 from J, leaving 11 bases between them. The CDR3 sequence is 15 residues long. CDR1 and CDR2 from the germline V gene are MNHEY and SVGAGI. The CDR3 nucleotides are TGTGCCAGCAGTTACACCCCGGTGATTAATGAAAAACTGTTTTTT. Residues: CASSYTPVINEKLFF.

This clone was detected only once. The J gene is TRBJ2-6, the V gene TRBV19, with TRBD2 as a possible D gene (5 bases). Deletions cut 9 bases from V and 0 bases from J, with 15 bases between. The CDR3 covers 16 residues. CDR1 is LNHDA, CDR2 SQIVND, per germline (reference sequence). The CDR3 is CASREFEGSGANVLTF. Here the CDR3 DNA reads TGTGCCAGCCGGGAATTCGAAGGCTCTGGGGCCAACGTCCTGACTTTC.